This T cell receptor (beta chain) was documented in a study of blood T cells in healthy people across ages. General study points: Greater diversity and more naive CD4+ cells were seen in long-lived donors than in aged donors.

With respect to this clonotype: No antigen is known for it.

Sample-barcoded 5' priming and a J-beta primer mix drove a second PCR of 7 to 11 cycles. TCRdb processed the 5' RACE reads anew with MiXCR; each CDR3 protein has one entry. The profile shows roughly 800,000 distinct CDR3 sequences, 58% of them singletons. CDR1 and CDR2 (germline): ENHRY, SYGVKD. The CDR3 spans 13 residues. V was cut by 0 bases and J by 8 bases, with 8 bases left in between. The V and J genes are TRBV10-3 and TRBJ2-1; no clear D gene. The TCR was taken from a man aged 30-40 years in good health. Sequenced sample: blood. The CDR3 is CAISESLIDEQFF. The CDR3 DNA follows: TGTGCCATCAGTGAGTCGTTGATCGATGAGCAGTTCTTC.